These 21 T cell receptor beta chains were sequenced from one sample in a study of blood T cell repertoires in COVID-19. Only in-frame clones appear in the TCRdb table, and some are missing; sequencing was by immunoSEQ multiplex PCR. The sample shows about 340,000 clones, around 91% of them seen only once. Specimen: peripheral blood. All receptors derive from a woman younger than 35 who had recovered from COVID-19.

This clone was picked up one time. The chain recombines TRBV24-1 with TRBJ2-3, with a possible D match to TRBD2 (5 bases). With 2 bases removed from V and 3 bases from J, the gap between germline ends came to 14 bases. The CDR3 is made up of 16 amino acids. Germline-derived CDR1 and CDR2 are KGHDR and SFDVKD. In nucleotides, the CDR3 is TGTGCCACCAGTGATTCTCGCAGGACGGGGACAGATACGCAGTATTTT. Protein: CATSDSRRTGTDTQYF.

The chain joins TRBV14 to TRBJ2-1; 9 positions match TRBD2. Germline CDR1 SGHDN, CDR2 FVKESK. V was clipped by 1 base and J by 3 bases; unmatched bases: 13. CDR3 size: 19 residues. The CDR3 DNA follows: TGTGCCAGCAGCCAAGCCCGGGGGGCCCTAGCGGGGCACTACAATGAGCAGTTCTTC. The encoded protein is CASSQARGALAGHYNEQFF.

The V call is TRBV19, the J call TRBJ2-1, with a tentative D call TRBD2 (6 bases). There are 14 residues in the CDR3. Trimming stripped 1 base from V and 6 bases from J, with 10 bases between. The germline V gene encodes CDR1 LNHDA and CDR2 SQIVND (reference sequence). The CDR3 reads CASSIAGVPNEQFF. The CDR3 nucleotides read TGTGCCAGTAGTATAGCGGGAGTCCCCAATGAGCAGTTCTTC.

This clone was observed a handful of times. The chain joins TRBV9 to TRBJ2-2; D remains ambiguous. The CDR3 has 15 residues. Germline CDR1 and CDR2: SGDLS and YYNGEE. With 0 bases removed from V and 6 bases from J, the gap between germline ends came to 12 bases. The chain's CDR3 is CASSVAREAPGELFF. CDR3 sequence (DNA): TGTGCCAGCAGCGTAGCGAGAGAGGCGCCCGGGGAGCTGTTTTTT.

V gene TRBV18 combines with J gene TRBJ2-5; D possibly corresponds to TRBD1 (6 bases). Trimming removed 2 bases at V and 3 bases at J, with 7 bases between. Per germline, CDR1 KGHSH and CDR2 LQKENI. The CDR3 is made up of 13 amino acids. The CDR3 sequence: CASSPAGEETQYF. CDR3 sequence (DNA): TGTGCCAGCTCACCAGCAGGGGAAGAGACCCAGTACTTC.

J is TRBJ2-1 and V is TRBV2; D might be TRBD1 (6 bases). Germline values: CDR1 SNHLY, CDR2 FYNNEI. Trimming removed 4 bases at V and 4 bases at J, with 17 bases between. The CDR3 consists of 16 residues. The CDR3 nucleotides are TGTGCCAGCAGTGCGGTCGAGGACAGAGTTTACAATGAGCAGTTCTTC. Translating gives CASSAVEDRVYNEQFF.

This chain links TRBV3-1 (or the pseudogene TRBV3-2) with TRBJ2-1, with 10 bases identical to TRBD2. V lost 5 bases to trimming and J lost 2 bases; unmatched junction nucleotides: 6. The CDR3 loop spans 16 amino acids. Germline loops: CDR1 LGHDT, CDR2 YNNKEL (reference sequence). The CDR3 coding sequence is TGTGCCAGCAGCTTAAAAAGCGGGAGGGCCTACAATGAGCAGTTCTTC. Its translation is CASSLKSGRAYNEQFF.

The rearrangement uses TRBV5-1 and TRBJ1-1; 8 bases align to TRBD1. Looked up from germline, CDR1 is SGHRS and CDR2 is YFSETQ. V trimming: 7 bases; J trimming: 2 bases; junction bases outside the gene matches: 10. The CDR3 runs to 15 residues. The CDR3 DNA sequence: TGCGCCAGCGACGAGACAGGGGTAACAAACACTGAAGCTTTCTTT. Translated, it gives CASDETGVTNTEAFF. The variable domain in full, with the rest retrieved from reference TRBV5-1 and TRBJ1-1, is KAGVTQTPRYLIKTRGQQVTLSCSPISGHRSVSWYQQTPGQGLQFLFEYFSETQRNKGNFPGRFSGRQFSNSRSEMNVSTLELGDSALYLCASDETGVTNTEAFFGQGTRLTVV.

This clone was observed a few times. The CDR3 DNA sequence: TGTGCCAGCAGCTTACAGGGAAAGTCTAATGAAAAACTGTTTTTT. Translation gives CASSLQGKSNEKLFF. The chain links TRBV7-8 to TRBJ1-4, with a weak D call TRBD1 (5 bases). There are 15 residues in the CDR3. Germline V gives CDR1 SGHVS, CDR2 FQNEAQ. Trimming took off 2 bases at V and 3 bases at J, with 10 bases between the two ends.

This sequence joins TRBV19 and TRBJ2-1, with 7 positions matching TRBD1. The V gene's germline CDR1 is LNHDA and CDR2 SQIVND (reference sequence). The CDR3 sequence is 14 residues long. J was trimmed by 1 base and V by 8 bases; bases with no gene match: 5. The CDR3 DNA reads as TGTGCCAGTCGACAGGGAAGTTCCTACAATGAGCAGTTCTTC. It codes for CASRQGSSYNEQFF.

This chain connects TRBV4-3 to TRBJ1-1; D ambiguous. The CDR3 sequence is 15 residues long. Trimming removed 3 bases at V and 7 bases at J, with 18 bases between. The germline gives CDR1 LGHNA, CDR2 YSLEER. Written as DNA, the CDR3 is TGCGCCAGCAGCCATACGCTTGCGGATAACCTTGAAGCTTTCTTT. Its translation: CASSHTLADNLEAFF.

This clone was counted many times. The gene calls are TRBV4-3 and TRBJ1-3; no clear D. The germline V gene has CDR1 LGHNA and CDR2 YSLEER. V lost 1 base, J lost 4 bases, and 5 bases lay in between. The CDR3 covers 13 residues. The CDR3 loop reads CASSQVPGNTIYF. DNA for the CDR3: TGCGCCAGCAGCCAAGTTCCGGGAAACACCATATATTTT.

The V call is TRBV5-6, the J call TRBJ2-5; 7 bases line up with TRBD2. Looked up from germline, CDR1 is SGHDT and CDR2 is YYEEEE. CDR3 length equals 15 residues. Germline trimming cut 3 bases from V and 4 bases from J; bases unmatched to any gene: 9. Here the CDR3 reads CASSSISGLGETQYF. As DNA, the CDR3 is TGTGCCAGCAGCTCGATATCCGGACTAGGAGAGACCCAGTACTTC. The whole variable domain, filled in from reference TRBV5-6 and TRBJ2-5, reads DAGVTQSPTHLIKTRGQQVTLRCSPKSGHDTVSWYQQALGQGPQFIFQYYEEEERQRGNFPDRFSGHQFPNYSSELNVNALLLGDSALYLCASSSISGLGETQYFGPGTRLLVL.

The chain employs TRBV6-2 or TRBV6-3 and TRBJ2-3; no clear D gene. V was trimmed by 3 bases and J by 6 bases, leaving 4 bases between them. Germline V gives CDR1 MNHEY, CDR2 SVGEGT. CDR3 length: 11 residues. CDR3 in amino acids: CASSYRDTQYF. The CDR3 DNA follows: TGTGCCAGCAGTTATCGGGATACGCAGTATTTT.

The chain uses TRBV6-5 and TRBJ1-1; 9 nucleotides line up with TRBD1. The CDR3 is 14 amino acids. CDR1 MNHEY and CDR2 SVGAGI come from the germline V gene. The V and J ends lost 2 bases and 6 bases, in that order; junction bases with no gene match: 4. CDR3 sequence: CASSYTTGGSEAFF. The DNA for the CDR3 is TGTGCCAGCAGTTACACCACAGGGGGCTCTGAAGCTTTCTTT.

This chain connects TRBV6-5 to TRBJ2-7; 8 positions match TRBD2. This CDR3 spans 14 amino acids. In germline, CDR1 is MNHEY, CDR2 SVGAGI. V lost 8 bases and J lost 5; bases outside the gene matches: 11. CDR3 coding DNA: TGTGCCAGCCGGCGGAGCGGGAGTAGGGACGAGCAGTACGTC. It specifies CASRRSGSRDEQYV.

V is TRBV18 and J is TRBJ2-1, with D perhaps matching TRBD2 (5 bases). Germline CDR1 KGHSH, CDR2 LQKENI. This CDR3 region has 16 residues. V was trimmed by 2 bases and J by 8 bases, leaving 19 bases between them. The CDR3 loop is CASSPYGSIEDYEQFF. The CDR3 DNA reads TGTGCCAGCTCACCATATGGGTCGATTGAGGACTATGAGCAGTTCTTC.

The chain uses TRBV6-2 or TRBV6-3 and TRBJ1-1, with D uncertain. Germline V gives CDR1 MNHEY, CDR2 SVGEGT. This CDR3 comprises 12 residues. Trimming removed 5 bases at V and 7 bases at J, with 11 bases between. CDR3 protein: CASSRDRFEAFF. For the CDR3, the DNA is TGTGCCAGCAGTCGAGATCGGTTTGAAGCTTTCTTT.

CDR3 residues: CASSWLAGPTDTQYF. In DNA form, the CDR3 reads TGTGCCAGCAGCTGGCTAGCGGGGCCCACAGATACGCAGTATTTT. The chain links TRBV5-4 to TRBJ2-3, with 9 bases identical to TRBD2. The CDR3 totals 15 residues. Germline CDR1 is SGHNT and CDR2 is YYREEE (reference sequence). Trimming took 3 bases from V and 2 from J; bases not matched to a gene: 4.

The CDR3 loop is CASVYRARGNQPQHF. DNA for the CDR3: TGTGCCAGCGTCTACAGGGCGCGCGGCAATCAGCCCCAGCATTTT. The J gene is TRBJ1-5, the V gene TRBV28; tentative D call: TRBD1 (6 bases). CDR1 is MDHEN, CDR2 SYDVKM, per germline. Trimming shortened V by 8 bases and J by 2 bases, and 16 bases separated the two germline ends. CDR3 size: 15 residues.

The CDR3 protein is CSVEPLAEDNEQFF. CDR3 in DNA: TGCAGCGTTGAACCCCTAGCGGAAGACAATGAGCAGTTCTTC. The rearrangement joins TRBV29-1 to TRBJ2-1, with 7 bases matching TRBD2. This CDR3 spans 14 amino acids. V was clipped by 2 bases and J by 5 bases; unmatched bases: 6. Germline V gives CDR1 SQVTM, CDR2 ANQGSEA.